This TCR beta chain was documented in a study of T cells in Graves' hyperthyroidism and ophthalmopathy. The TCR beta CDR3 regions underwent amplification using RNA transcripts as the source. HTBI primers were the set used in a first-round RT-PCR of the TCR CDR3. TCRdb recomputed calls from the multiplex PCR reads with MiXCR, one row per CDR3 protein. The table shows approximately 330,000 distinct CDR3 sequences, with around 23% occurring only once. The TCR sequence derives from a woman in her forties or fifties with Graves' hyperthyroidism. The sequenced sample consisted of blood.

This CDR3 reads CASSFRLGRANTIYF. The CDR3 nucleotides read TGTGCCAGCAGCTTTCGCCTTGGCAGGGCAAACACCATATATTTT. V usage is TRBV11-3 and J usage is TRBJ1-3, with D maybe TRBD1 (5 bases). Germline assignment: CDR1 SGHNT and CDR2 YENEEA. The CDR3 is 15 residues long. V dropped 3 bases and J dropped 6 bases, with 15 bases sitting between them.